Shown below are 20 T cell receptor beta chains from a single sample sequenced in a study of post-analysis software for immune sequencing data. Points from the study as a whole: With TRBV5-6, TRBV5-1 and TRBV20-1 included, roughly five TRBV segments were more frequent in patients than in controls.

Unique molecular identifiers were carried by the TCR beta cDNA libraries. TCRdb passed the PCR reads through MiXCR, listing each CDR3 protein once. The table shows around 700,000 distinct CDR3 sequences, with approximately 60% occurring only once. These receptors have no known antigen. The sequenced material came from blood. These receptors originate from a girl aged 2-9 years with multiple sclerosis.

The chain couples TRBV4-3 to TRBJ1-2; tentatively, D is TRBD1 (5 bases). V was cut by 3 bases and J by 0 bases, with 14 bases left in between. CDR1 is LGHNA, CDR2 YSLEER, per germline. CDR3 length equals 16 residues. The CDR3 spells CASSQARDGANYGYTF. In nucleotides, the CDR3 is TGCGCCAGCAGCCAGGCCCGGGACGGAGCTAACTATGGCTACACCTTC.

The chain links TRBV6-4 to TRBJ1-1; a weak D match, TRBD1 (5 bases). This CDR3 has 15 amino acids. Trimming pared 3 bases from V and 0 bases from J, leaving 11 bases between. Germline CDR1 MRHNA, CDR2 SNTAGT. CDR3 coding DNA: TGTGCCAGCAGTGAAACAGGACTCCTGAACACTGAAGCTTTCTTT. The encoded protein is CASSETGLLNTEAFF.

This clonotype has a single count. This chain uses TRBV20-1 with TRBJ1-2; D is unresolved. From germline, CDR1 is DFQATT and CDR2 SNEGSKA (reference sequence). The CDR3 runs to 12 residues. Trimming stripped 6 bases from V and 0 bases from J, with 8 bases between. The CDR3 loop reads CSANSANYGYTF. In nucleotides, the CDR3 is TGCAGTGCGAATAGTGCTAACTATGGCTACACCTTC.

V gene TRBV2 combines with J gene TRBJ1-2; TRBD1 is a possible D gene (6 bases). Germline V gene data show CDR1 as SNHLY and CDR2 as FYNNEI. V dropped 6 bases and J dropped 3 bases, with 14 bases sitting between them. This CDR3 has 14 amino acids. CDR3 in DNA: TGTGCCAGCAGGGATACCACAGGGTACTATGGCTACACCTTC. Its protein is CASRDTTGYYGYTF.

The chain combines TRBV7-2 with TRBJ2-3; D might be TRBD2 (5 bases). This CDR3 is 16 amino acids long. Germline V gives CDR1 SGHTA, CDR2 FQGNSA. V lost 5 bases, J lost 2 bases, and 17 bases lay in between. The CDR3 spells CASSGPPTGYTDTQYF. In nucleotides, the CDR3 is TGTGCCAGCAGCGGCCCCCCTACGGGGTACACAGATACGCAGTATTTT.

The chain recombines TRBV12-3 or TRBV12-4 with TRBJ2-2, with D possibly called TRBD1 or TRBD2 (5 bases each). Deletions cut 6 bases from V and 5 bases from J, with 16 bases between. The CDR3 spans 15 residues. CDR3 nucleotides: TGTGCCAGCAGACTTCGGGACCGAGAGACCGGGGAGCTGTTTTTT. This gives the protein CASRLRDRETGELFF.

Concerning this clonotype: The CDR3 end shows no conserved phenylalanine or tryptophan, and so a read error is likely. The V and J genes are TRBV12-3 or TRBV12-4 and TRBJ2-3; perhaps TRBD1 as D (7 bases). This CDR3 spans 13 amino acids. CDR3 sequence reads: CASSQGGTDAQYS. The CDR3 nucleotides read TGTGCCAGCAGTCAGGGGGGCACAGATGCGCAGTATTCT.

The J gene is TRBJ1-1, the V gene TRBV12-3 or TRBV12-4; the D is unclear. V lost 5 bases and J 7 bases, leaving 23 bases between the germline ends. This CDR3 spans 16 amino acids. CDR3 sequence: CASSLPGPRPNSEAFF. The CDR3 DNA is TGTGCCAGCAGTCTGCCCGGACCGAGACCTAATAGTGAAGCTTTCTTT.

This sequence joins TRBV29-1 and TRBJ2-3, with 7 nucleotides matching TRBD1. In germline, CDR1 is SQVTM, CDR2 ANQGSEA. After removal of 7 bases from V and 1 base from J, the junction contained 5 bases not matched to a gene. This CDR3 spans 13 amino acids. CDR3 nucleotide sequence: TGCAGCGGGAAGGGGGCCGGCACAGATACGCAGTATTTT. This codes for CSGKGAGTDTQYF.

The V and J genes are TRBV5-1 and TRBJ2-1; 7 nucleotides agree with TRBD1. CDR1 and CDR2 from the germline V gene are SGHRS and YFSETQ. The CDR3 runs 16 residues. The J segment lost 2 bases and the V segment lost 4 bases, leaving 9 bases of the junction unmatched. The CDR3 nucleotides are TGCGCCAGCAGCCGACCGGGACAGATGACCTACAATGAGCAGTTCTTC. Translating it yields CASSRPGQMTYNEQFF.

This chain uses TRBV7-2 with TRBJ2-1; 7 bases are a match to TRBD2. Per germline, CDR1 SGHTA and CDR2 FQGNSA. V lost 0 bases to trimming and J lost 13 bases; unmatched junction nucleotides: 3. The CDR3 is made up of 12 amino acids. The CDR3 nucleotides read TGTGCCAGCAGCTTAGCAGGGAGGGGTCAGTTCTTC. It translates to CASSLAGRGQFF.

This clonotype turned up a few times. This chain links TRBV29-1 with TRBJ1-2; D possibly corresponds to TRBD1 (5 bases). Germline V gene sequence: CDR1 SQVTM, CDR2 ANQGSEA. The V and J ends lost 0 bases and 6 bases respectively, with 14 bases between them. CDR3 length: 14 amino acids. The CDR3 protein is CSVEDRQGSHGYTF. The CDR3 coding sequence is TGCAGCGTTGAAGATCGCCAGGGCAGCCATGGCTACACCTTC.

The V call is TRBV21-1, the J call TRBJ2-1. TRBV21-1 counts as a pseudogene. The CDR3 is 17 residues long. The CDR3: CASSKEEHRPSYNEQFF. In DNA form, the CDR3 reads TGTGCCAGCAGCAAAGAAGAGCATCGTCCCTCCTACAATGAGCAGTTCTTC.

The chain employs TRBV27 and TRBJ2-1; 9 positions agree with TRBD1. V lost 6 bases to trimming and J lost 7 bases; unmatched junction nucleotides: 7. Germline CDR1 is MNHEY and CDR2 is SMNVEV (reference sequence). The CDR3 length is 14 residues. CDR3 in DNA: TGTGCCAGCAGGCCGGGGACAGGGATTAATGAGCAGTTCTTC. Translating it yields CASRPGTGINEQFF.

The V call is TRBV24-1, the J call TRBJ2-1, with TRBD2 matching over 7 bases. Germline CDR1 and CDR2: KGHDR and SFDVKD. The CDR3 runs to 15 residues. V lost 2 bases, J lost 5 bases, and 5 bases stayed unmatched. The CDR3 sequence: CATSDSWTRNNEQFF. The CDR3, as DNA: TGTGCCACCAGTGATTCTTGGACTAGAAACAATGAGCAGTTCTTC.

This chain uses TRBV2 with TRBJ2-5; tentatively, D is TRBD1 (6 bases). The DNA end favors TRBJ2-7, so the J call may be wrong. The CDR3 extends over 12 amino acids. CDR1 and CDR2 (germline): SNHLY, FYNNEI. For the CDR3, the DNA is TGTGCCAGCAGTGCTGACAGGTACGAGCAGTACTTC. Amino acids: CASSADRYEQYF.

This clonotype was seen more than once but under ten times. This rearrangement joins TRBV20-1 to TRBJ2-4, with D hard to call. This CDR3 region has 12 residues. V was cut by 3 bases and J by 2 bases, with 5 bases left in between. Germline V gene data show CDR1 as DFQATT and CDR2 as SNEGSKA (reference sequence). The DNA for the CDR3 is TGCAGTGCTAGGGGGACCAAAAACATTCAGTACTTC. It specifies CSARGTKNIQYF.

DNA of the CDR3: TGTGCCAGCAGTTACTCCGTGAGGGACTATGGCTACACCTTC. Protein product: CASSYSVRDYGYTF. The V gene is TRBV6-5, the J gene TRBJ1-2; D remains unclear. The CDR3 is 14 residues long. V was shortened by 0 bases and J by 3 bases, with 8 bases between the two germline ends. CDR1 is MNHEY and CDR2 is SVGAGI in the germline V gene.

The V gene is TRBV7-2, the J gene TRBJ2-7; 8 nucleotides align to TRBD2. Trimming took 1 base from V and 5 from J; bases not matched to a gene: 7. The CDR3 runs 15 residues. In germline, CDR1 is SGHTA, CDR2 FQGNSA. CDR3 region: CASSLGASGSDEQYF. CDR3 DNA sequence: TGTGCCAGCAGCTTAGGGGCCAGCGGGAGCGACGAGCAGTACTTC. Filled out from reference TRBV7-2 and TRBJ2-7, the complete variable domain reads GAGVSQSPSNKVTEKGKDVELRCDPISGHTALYWYRQSLGQGLEFLIYFQGNSAPDKSGLPSDRFSAERTGGSVSTLTIQRTQQEDSAVYLCASSLGASGSDEQYFGPGTRLTVT.

The chain uses TRBV5-1 and TRBJ2-3, with D possibly matching TRBD2 (6 bases). CDR1 and CDR2 from the germline V gene are SGHRS and YFSETQ. Trimming pared 3 bases from V and 2 bases from J, leaving 10 bases between. The CDR3 sequence is 14 residues long. Here the CDR3 DNA reads TGCGCCAGCAGCTACGGGAGCCCCACAGATACGCAGTATTTT. Amino acid sequence: CASSYGSPTDTQYF.